This entry concerns a single T cell receptor (beta chain). The specificity of this receptor is unknown. No qualities accompany the bases; no much larger clone lies one base away. There are 15 amino acids in the CDR3, from cysteine to phenylalanine inclusive. Only the CDR3 region is kept as DNA, spanning 45 bases read in frame from base 1. The germline V gene yields SGHTA for CDR1 and FQGNSA for CDR2. Trimming at the junction amounts to 6 bases on V and 5 bases on J, and the germline ends lie 14 bases apart. The immunoSEQ Assay, a bias-controlled multiplex PCR, was used to amplify TCRbeta CDR3 regions from genomic DNA. Per the source publication's procedure: Nucleated cell counts per sample were estimated from amplification of reference gene primers within the assay. To quantify the absolute abundance of each unique TCRbeta CDR3 rearrangement, sequence reads were collapsed and filtered. For each sample, productive Simpson clonality was calculated by taking the square root of Simpson's diversity index across productive rearrangements. TCRdb mirrors the immuneACCESS table, restricted to in-frame sequences. Some clones are absent from its copies; in checked studies, under half trace to an unresolved V gene, and the reason for the others is unknown. That table gives V, J and clone size, and the DNA gave D and trimming. Present in this sample are about 56,000 clones, 80% to 90% of which were seen just once. 10% to 15% of the sample comes from the top ten.

The collaborating institutions used their own protocols to collect whole blood in K2EDTA tubes. For TCRbeta analysis, collaborators shipped samples as frozen whole blood, isolated PBMCs, or DNA extracted from either of those sample types. The data were obtained in a study of blood T cell repertoires in COVID-19 (dated by TCRdb to about 2020). About the investigation overall: Samples covering the acute and convalescent phases of COVID-19 were provided by collaborators in the United States, Italy and Spain. The prospective study material was composed of cDNA or gDNA derived from T cells, B-cell-depleted T cells, or PBMCs. The dataset comprised deeply sampled blood TCRbeta repertoires from subjects exposed to, actively infected with, or recovered from COVID-19. The repertoires were made available in a free public database intended to serve as a resource for research on the immune response to SARS-CoV-2. Samples came from the ongoing ImmuneRACE study (first 160 participants) plus 1,254 subjects from 6 global collaborators. The sample metadata nearly always contained a de-identified subject ID, COVID-19 status, age in years and sex. Where HLA class I and class II types were available, the types were taken from metadata supplied by the sample provider, not from assay-based typing.

The investigation overall reported the following: Clinical and demographic metadata were provided uncurated, with the amount varying by source and participant.

Sequenced material: peripheral blood. The clonotype was recovered from a woman over 75 with acute or convalescent COVID-19. The receptor chain draws on TRBV7-2 and TRBJ1-6; matching of 6 bases hints at TRBD1 as the D gene. The CDR3 here reads CASRSSAGDNSPLHF. The nucleotides are TGTGCCAGCAGGTCTTCCGCAGGGGATAATTCACCCCTCCACTTT.